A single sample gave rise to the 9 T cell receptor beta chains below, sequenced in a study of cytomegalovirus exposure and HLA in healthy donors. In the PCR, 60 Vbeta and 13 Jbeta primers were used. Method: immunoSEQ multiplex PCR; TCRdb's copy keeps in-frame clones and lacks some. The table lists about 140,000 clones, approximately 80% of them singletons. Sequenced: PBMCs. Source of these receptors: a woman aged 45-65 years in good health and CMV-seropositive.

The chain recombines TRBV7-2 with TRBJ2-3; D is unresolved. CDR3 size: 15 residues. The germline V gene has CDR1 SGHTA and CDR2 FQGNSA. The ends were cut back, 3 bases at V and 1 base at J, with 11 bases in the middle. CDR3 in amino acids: CASSFTQQRTDTQYF. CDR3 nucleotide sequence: TGTGCCAGCAGCTTCACCCAACAACGCACAGATACGCAGTATTTT. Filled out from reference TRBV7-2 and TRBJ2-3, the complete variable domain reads GAGVSQSPSNKVTEKGKDVELRCDPISGHTALYWYRQSLGQGLEFLIYFQGNSAPDKSGLPSDRFSAERTGGSVSTLTIQRTQQEDSAVYLCASSFTQQRTDTQYFGPGTRLTVL.

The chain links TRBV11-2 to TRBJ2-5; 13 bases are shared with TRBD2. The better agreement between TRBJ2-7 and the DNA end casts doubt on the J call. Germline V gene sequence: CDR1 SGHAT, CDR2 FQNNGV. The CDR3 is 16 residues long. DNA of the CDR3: TGTGCCAGCAGCACTACACTAGCGGGGGGGCCGGACGAGCAGTACTTC. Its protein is CASSTTLAGGPDEQYF.

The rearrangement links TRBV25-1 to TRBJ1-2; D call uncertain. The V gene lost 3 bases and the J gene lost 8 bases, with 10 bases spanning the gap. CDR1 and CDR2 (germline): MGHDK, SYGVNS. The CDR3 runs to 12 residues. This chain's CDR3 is CASSDTGYGYTF. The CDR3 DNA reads TGTGCCAGCAGTGATACCGGGTACGGCTACACCTTC.

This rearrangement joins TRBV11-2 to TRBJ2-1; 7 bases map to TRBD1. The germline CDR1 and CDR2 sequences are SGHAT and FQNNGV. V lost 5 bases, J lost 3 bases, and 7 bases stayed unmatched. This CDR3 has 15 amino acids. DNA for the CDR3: TGTGCCAGCAGCGAGGGACAGAGCTTCTACAATGAGCAGTTCTTC. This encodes CASSEGQSFYNEQFF.

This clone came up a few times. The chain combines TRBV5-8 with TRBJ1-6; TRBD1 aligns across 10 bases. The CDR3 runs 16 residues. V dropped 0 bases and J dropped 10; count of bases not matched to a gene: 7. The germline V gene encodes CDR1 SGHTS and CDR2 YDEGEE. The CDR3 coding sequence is TGTGCCAGCAGCTTGGACCTGGACAGGGGGAACTCACCCCTCCACTTT. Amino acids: CASSLDLDRGNSPLHF. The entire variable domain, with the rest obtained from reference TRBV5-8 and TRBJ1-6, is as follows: EAGVTQSPTHLIKTRGQQATLRCSPISGHTSVYWYQQALGLGLQFLLWYDEGEERNRGNFPPRFSGRQFPNYSSELNVNALELEDSALYLCASSLDLDRGNSPLHFGNGTRLTVT.

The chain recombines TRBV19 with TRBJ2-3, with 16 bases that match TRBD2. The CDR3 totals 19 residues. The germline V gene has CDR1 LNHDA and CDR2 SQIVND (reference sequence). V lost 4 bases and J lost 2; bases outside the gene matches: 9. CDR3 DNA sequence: TGTGCCAGTAGTACGCCCGGGACTAGCGGGGGGGCCTTCACAGATACGCAGTATTTT. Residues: CASSTPGTSGGAFTDTQYF.

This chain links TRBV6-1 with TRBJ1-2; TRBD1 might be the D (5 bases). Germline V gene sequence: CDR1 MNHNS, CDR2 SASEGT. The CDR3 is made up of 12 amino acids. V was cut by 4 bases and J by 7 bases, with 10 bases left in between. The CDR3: CASSVAGSGYTF. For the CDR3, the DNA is TGTGCCAGCAGTGTGGCAGGGTCTGGCTACACCTTC.

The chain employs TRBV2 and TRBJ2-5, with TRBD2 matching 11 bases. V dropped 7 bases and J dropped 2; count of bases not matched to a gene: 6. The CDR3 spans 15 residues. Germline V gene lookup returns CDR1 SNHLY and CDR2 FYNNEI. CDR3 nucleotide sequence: TGTGCCAGCAAAGGTCTAGCGGGGGGACAAGAGACCCAGTACTTC. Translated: CASKGLAGGQETQYF.

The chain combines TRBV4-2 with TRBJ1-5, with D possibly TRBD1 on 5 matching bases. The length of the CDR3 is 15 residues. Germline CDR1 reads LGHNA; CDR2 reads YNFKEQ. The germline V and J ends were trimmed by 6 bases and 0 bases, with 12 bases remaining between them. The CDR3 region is CASRKQEYSNQPQHF. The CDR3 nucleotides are TGTGCCAGCAGAAAACAGGAGTATAGCAATCAGCCCCAGCATTTT.